This T cell receptor beta chain originates from a study of shared clonotypes between healthy human individuals. As for this clone: Antigen specificity is unknown.

Repertoires were generated with immunoSEQ multiplex PCR, while TCRdb's copy carries only in-frame clones and drops some. Of about 1.5 million clones in the sample, approximately 96% were seen once. Regarding the study as a whole: Non-shared clonotypes displayed generation probabilities falling below those of clonotypes present in all four donors.

Donors, healthy HIV-negative adults, lacked recent acute infections or vaccinations. The CD4+ fraction was divided into a CD45RA+ naive subset and a CD45RA-negative memory subset. The CDR3 runs to 15 residues. Germline lookup yields CDR1 SGHRS and CDR2 YFSETQ. Trimming pared 1 base from V and 6 bases from J, leaving 15 bases between. The rearrangement joins TRBV5-1 to TRBJ2-3; tentatively, D is TRBD1 (6 bases). This clonotype was sampled from a man under 40 in good health. Sequencing input: naive CD4+ T cells sorted from blood. Regarding subset: CD45RA+ positively selected. The CDR3 DNA is TGCGCCAGCAGCTTGATTACAGGGCCCTCCGATACGCAGTATTTT. It yields the protein CASSLITGPSDTQYF.